This T cell receptor (beta chain) was retrieved from a study of cytomegalovirus exposure and HLA in healthy donors. As concerns this clone: The antigen remains undetermined.

PCR amplification relied on 60 Vbeta primers (plus 13 Jbeta primers). Assay: immunoSEQ multiplex PCR; the TCRdb copy retains only in-frame clones and omits some. The table shows over 200,000 clones, with 70% to 85% occurring only once. From germline, CDR1 is LNHDA and CDR2 SQIVND (reference sequence). This CDR3 has 12 amino acids. J gave up 3 bases and V 9 bases, and 4 bases lay outside the gene matches. Study-wide results and limits: Likely technical artifact: a cluster of highly shared sequence variants.

Although they were nominally healthy when sampled, donors likely had unrecorded immune exposures. The sample comprised PBMCs. The receptor comes from a woman aged 40 to 50 in good health and CMV-seronegative. This chain links TRBV19 with TRBJ1-1; TRBD1 matches 7 bases. Here the CDR3 DNA reads TGTGCCAGCAACAGGGGTTACACTGAAGCTTTCTTT. It translates to CASNRGYTEAFF.